Below are 8 T cell receptor beta chains sequenced from a single sample in a study of cytomegalovirus exposure and HLA in healthy donors. The study ran its PCR with 60 Vbeta and 13 Jbeta primers. The table came from immunoSEQ multiplex PCR; TCRdb's copy has only in-frame clones and leaves some out. The table has more than 150,000 clones, roughly four fifths seen once. Sequencing was done on a sample of PBMCs. The receptors shown here come from a man aged 50-59 years in good health and CMV-seronegative.

The chain joins TRBV11-2 to TRBJ2-5, with 9 bases lining up with TRBD1. The CDR3 consists of 14 residues. V lost 5 bases to trimming and J lost 6 bases; unmatched junction nucleotides: 7. From germline, CDR1 is SGHAT and CDR2 FQNNGV. The CDR3 spells CASSRAQGAQTQYF. DNA for the CDR3: TGTGCCAGCAGCCGAGCACAGGGGGCGCAGACCCAGTACTTC.

V gene TRBV19 combines with J gene TRBJ2-1, with 9 positions matching TRBD1. The CDR3 sequence is 19 residues long. The V and J ends lost 0 bases and 9 bases, in that order; junction bases with no gene match: 18. From germline, CDR1 is LNHDA and CDR2 SQIVND (reference sequence). The CDR3, as DNA: TGTGCCAGTAGTATAGAAAAATTCGACGGGACAGGGAAGTTGGGTGAGCAGTTCTTC. Translating it yields CASSIEKFDGTGKLGEQFF.

The chain uses TRBV19 and TRBJ2-1; 10 positions agree with TRBD1. V was pared by 1 base and J by 7 bases, with 7 bases of the junction left unmatched. Germline-derived CDR1 and CDR2 are LNHDA and SQIVND (reference sequence). The CDR3 is 16 amino acids. The CDR3 loop is CASSIGGTGEQNEQFF. CDR3 coding DNA: TGTGCCAGTAGTATAGGTGGGACAGGGGAACAGAATGAGCAGTTCTTC.

The chain links TRBV5-1 to TRBJ2-5; D may be TRBD2 (6 bases). Trimming removed 2 bases at V and 2 bases at J, with 13 bases between. This CDR3 contains 15 residues. From germline, CDR1 is SGHRS and CDR2 YFSETQ. As DNA, the CDR3 is TGCGCCAGCAGCTTAACGGGGAGGTTACAAGAGACCCAGTACTTC. This gives the protein CASSLTGRLQETQYF. The full variable domain, its missing parts supplied by reference TRBV5-1 and TRBJ2-5, is KAGVTQTPRYLIKTRGQQVTLSCSPISGHRSVSWYQQTPGQGLQFLFEYFSETQRNKGNFPGRFSGRQFSNSRSEMNVSTLELGDSALYLCASSLTGRLQETQYFGPGTRLLVL.

The chain recombines TRBV9 with TRBJ2-3; D gene uncertain. The CDR3 covers 14 residues. With 4 bases removed from V and 7 bases from J, the gap between germline ends came to 16 bases. CDR1 is SGDLS and CDR2 is YYNGEE in the germline V gene. CDR3 sequence: CASSSTWAQYTQYF. The CDR3 region has the DNA TGTGCCAGCAGCTCTACATGGGCTCAATATACGCAGTATTTT.

CDR3 in amino acids: CASSFHREATGELFF. The CDR3, as DNA: TGCGCCAGCAGCTTTCACCGAGAAGCCACCGGGGAGCTGTTTTTT. The genes are TRBV5-1 and TRBJ2-2; D is unclear. Germline CDR1 and CDR2: SGHRS and YFSETQ. V was cut by 2 bases and J by 4 bases, with 12 bases left in between. The length of the CDR3 is 15 residues.

This chain uses TRBV29-1 with TRBJ1-1, with D perhaps matching TRBD1 (5 bases). Germline V gene data show CDR1 as SQVTM and CDR2 as ANQGSEA. This CDR3 is 13 amino acids long. Trimming shortened V by 8 bases and J by 0 bases, and 13 bases separated the two germline ends. The DNA for the CDR3 is TGCAGCTCGAGTGACAGACTGAACACTGAAGCTTTCTTT. Its protein product is CSSSDRLNTEAFF.

V gene TRBV27 combines with J gene TRBJ2-7; 9 nucleotides agree with TRBD2. CDR1 is MNHEY and CDR2 is SMNVEV in the germline V gene (reference sequence). Trimming removed 1 base from V and 6 bases from J; junction bases left unmatched: 7. The CDR3 consists of 15 residues. The CDR3 region is CASSLYIAGVSEQYF. CDR3 sequence (DNA): TGTGCCAGCAGTTTATATATAGCGGGAGTTTCCGAGCAGTACTTC.